These T cell receptor beta chains were read from a single sample in a study of T-cell reconstitution after alpha-beta-depleted transplantation in children. MiXCR, run by TCRdb on the PCR reads, gives a single entry per CDR3 protein. The sample comprises some 830,000 distinct CDR3 sequences, roughly 15% of which are singletons, and approximately 5% rests with the top ten. Sequencing was performed on PBMCs, mostly from graft donor cells, taken 360 days after TCRalphabeta/CD19-depleted stem cell transplant. The receptors were sampled from a male patient younger than 18 who had a stem cell transplant for acute lymphoblastic leukemia, so the T cells may come from the graft donor. CDR3s include the opening cysteine and the closing phenylalanine or tryptophan. The D gene is left open where the match is weak. Clone size is shown for a subset of rows, as once, few, many or a class of expanded clone.

j_call: TRBJ2-5; v_call: TRBV5-1; cdr3_length: 14; clone_size: .; d_call: .; cdr3_nt: TGCGCCAGCAGCGGCAGGGCGGACCAAGAGACCCAGTACTTC; cdr3_aa: CASSGRADQETQYF
j_call: TRBJ1-5; v_call: TRBV12-3/TRBV12-4; cdr3_length: 13; clone_size: few; d_call: .; cdr3_nt: TGTGCCAGCAGTACCGACAGGTATCAGCCCCAGCATTTT; cdr3_aa: CASSTDRYQPQHF
j_call: TRBJ1-5; v_call: TRBV7-6; cdr3_length: 15; clone_size: few; d_call: TRBD1; cdr3_nt: TGTGCCAGCAGCTTAGAGGCAGGGGGAAAACAGCCCCAGCATTTT; cdr3_aa: CASSLEAGGKQPQHF
j_call: TRBJ2-1; v_call: TRBV5-1; cdr3_length: 13; clone_size: .; d_call: TRBD1; cdr3_nt: TGCGCCAGCAGCTTGACAGGGGGCCATAAGCAGTTCTTC; cdr3_aa: CASSLTGGHKQFF
j_call: TRBJ1-1; v_call: TRBV12-3/TRBV12-4; cdr3_length: 14; clone_size: .; d_call: TRBD1; cdr3_nt: TGTGCCAGCAGTTTAGCGGACAGGGACACTGAAGCTTTCTTT; cdr3_aa: CASSLADRDTEAFF
j_call: TRBJ1-1; v_call: TRBV29-1; cdr3_length: 17; clone_size: many; d_call: TRBD1; cdr3_nt: TGCAGCGTTGATGGGACAGGCGTAGCACTCCCGAACACTGAAGCTTTCTTT; cdr3_aa: CSVDGTGVALPNTEAFF
j_call: TRBJ2-2; v_call: TRBV9; cdr3_length: 13; clone_size: .; d_call: .; cdr3_nt: TGTGCCAGCCACCGGGACTACACCGGGGAGCTGTTTTTT; cdr3_aa: CASHRDYTGELFF
j_call: TRBJ2-3; v_call: TRBV5-1; cdr3_length: 14; clone_size: .; d_call: .; cdr3_nt: TGCGCCAGCAGCTCCCCTTCCCTAGGAGATACGCAGTATTTT; cdr3_aa: CASSSPSLGDTQYF
j_call: TRBJ1-1; v_call: TRBV5-1; cdr3_length: 17; clone_size: few; d_call: TRBD1; cdr3_nt: TGCGCCAGCCGGCGAACCGGGACAGGGGGGGGGAACACTGAAGCTTTCTTT; cdr3_aa: CASRRTGTGGGNTEAFF
j_call: TRBJ2-1; v_call: TRBV5-1; cdr3_length: 14; clone_size: .; d_call: TRBD2; cdr3_nt: TGCGCCAGCAGCTTCGCACTAGCGGGCAATGAGCAGTTCTTC; cdr3_aa: CASSFALAGNEQFF
j_call: TRBJ2-7; v_call: TRBV10-3; cdr3_length: 12; clone_size: many; d_call: .; cdr3_nt: TGTGCCATCCTGGGGGCTACCTACGAGCAGTACTTC; cdr3_aa: CAILGATYEQYF
j_call: TRBJ2-7; v_call: TRBV3-1; cdr3_length: 14; clone_size: .; d_call: .; cdr3_nt: TGTGCCAGCAGCCAAGAAACAACCCACTACGAGCAGTACTTC; cdr3_aa: CASSQETTHYEQYF
j_call: TRBJ1-1; v_call: TRBV27; cdr3_length: 18; clone_size: .; d_call: TRBD1; cdr3_nt: TGTGCCAGCGGAGCCCGGACAGGGCGGCCTGGCGGGTCCACTGAAGCTTTCTTT; cdr3_aa: CASGARTGRPGGSTEAFF
j_call: TRBJ2-1; v_call: TRBV20-1; cdr3_length: 13; clone_size: .; d_call: TRBD2; cdr3_nt: TGCAGTGCCCGCGAGCGGGGCCACAATGAGCAGTTCTTC; cdr3_aa: CSARERGHNEQFF
j_call: TRBJ2-7; v_call: TRBV5-1; cdr3_length: 15; clone_size: few; d_call: .; cdr3_nt: TGCGCCAGCAGAGCCTCCCGAGTTACGGGGTACGAGCAGTACTTC; cdr3_aa: CASRASRVTGYEQYF
j_call: TRBJ2-3; v_call: TRBV20-1; cdr3_length: 11; clone_size: few; d_call: .; cdr3_nt: TGCAGTACCGACAGGTCAGATACGCAGTATTTT; cdr3_aa: CSTDRSDTQYF
j_call: TRBJ2-7; v_call: TRBV5-1; cdr3_length: 15; clone_size: few; d_call: TRBD2; cdr3_nt: TGCGCCAGCAGCTTATTAGCGGGAGGGGCCTACGAGCAGTACTTC; cdr3_aa: CASSLLAGGAYEQYF
j_call: TRBJ2-1; v_call: TRBV2; cdr3_length: 14; clone_size: .; d_call: TRBD2; cdr3_nt: TGTGCCAGCAACCGGGATAGCGGGACTAATGAGCAGTTCTTC; cdr3_aa: CASNRDSGTNEQFF
j_call: TRBJ1-5; v_call: TRBV20-1; cdr3_length: 14; clone_size: .; d_call: .; cdr3_nt: TGCAGTGCTAGAAGTCCTAATAGCAATCAGCCCCAGCATTTT; cdr3_aa: CSARSPNSNQPQHF
j_call: TRBJ1-1; v_call: TRBV19; cdr3_length: 16; clone_size: .; d_call: .; cdr3_nt: TGTGCCAGTAGTTCTACCAGAAGAGATGTTGGTAGAGAAGCTTTCTTT; cdr3_aa: CASSSTRRDVGREAFF
j_call: TRBJ1-1; v_call: TRBV9; cdr3_length: 16; clone_size: .; d_call: .; cdr3_nt: TGTGCCAGCAGCGACCTGTCGACGGTCTTGAACACTGAAGCTTTCTTT; cdr3_aa: CASSDLSTVLNTEAFF
j_call: TRBJ2-1; v_call: TRBV12-3/TRBV12-4; cdr3_length: 17; clone_size: few; d_call: .; cdr3_nt: TGTGCCAGCAGTTTAAACGCACTTGGGACTCCATACAATGAGCAGTTCTTC; cdr3_aa: CASSLNALGTPYNEQFF
j_call: TRBJ2-7; v_call: TRBV7-8; cdr3_length: 18; clone_size: many; d_call: .; cdr3_nt: TGTGCCAGCAGCTTAGTGGAAGTAACAGTGGGATATTATGACGAGCAGTACTTC; cdr3_aa: CASSLVEVTVGYYDEQYF
j_call: TRBJ2-1; v_call: TRBV4-1; cdr3_length: 20; clone_size: .; d_call: TRBD2; cdr3_nt: TGCGCCAGCAGCCAAGATGAAGGCGCTGCGGGAGGGCGGGGCTACAATGAGCAGTTCTTC; cdr3_aa: CASSQDEGAAGGRGYNEQFF
j_call: TRBJ2-1; v_call: TRBV19; cdr3_length: 14; clone_size: .; d_call: .; cdr3_nt: TGTGCCAGTAGTACCCAAACGGCGGATGATGAGCAGTTCTTC; cdr3_aa: CASSTQTADDEQFF
j_call: TRBJ2-3; v_call: TRBV7-9; cdr3_length: 15; clone_size: many; d_call: .; cdr3_nt: TGTGCCAGCAGCTTTGGACTAGGGGGGACAGATACGCAGTATTTT; cdr3_aa: CASSFGLGGTDTQYF
j_call: TRBJ2-7; v_call: TRBV7-9; cdr3_length: 14; clone_size: .; d_call: .; cdr3_nt: TGTGCCAGCAGCTCGGACCGGTACCTCTACGAGCAGTACTTC; cdr3_aa: CASSSDRYLYEQYF
j_call: TRBJ2-3; v_call: TRBV4-1; cdr3_length: 14; clone_size: .; d_call: .; cdr3_nt: TGCGCCAGCAGCCAAACAGCTAGGACAGATACGCAGTATTTT; cdr3_aa: CASSQTARTDTQYF
j_call: TRBJ2-7; v_call: TRBV6-1; cdr3_length: 15; clone_size: many; d_call: TRBD1; cdr3_nt: TGTGCCAGCAGTCCTGACAGGGGGCTCGGGTACGAGCAGTACTTC; cdr3_aa: CASSPDRGLGYEQYF
j_call: TRBJ2-7; v_call: TRBV18; cdr3_length: 15; clone_size: .; d_call: TRBD1; cdr3_nt: TGTGCCAGCTCAATTGGACAGGGTGAATCCTACGAGCAGTACTTC; cdr3_aa: CASSIGQGESYEQYF
j_call: TRBJ2-6; v_call: TRBV27; cdr3_length: 15; clone_size: few; d_call: .; cdr3_nt: TGTGCCAGCAGTATACACAACTCTGGGGCCAACGTCCTGACTTTC; cdr3_aa: CASSIHNSGANVLTF
j_call: TRBJ2-7; v_call: TRBV7-2; cdr3_length: 14; clone_size: .; d_call: TRBD2; cdr3_nt: TGTGCCAGCAGCCCGGAGGGAGGGCTAAGCGAGCAGTACTTC; cdr3_aa: CASSPEGGLSEQYF
j_call: TRBJ2-2; v_call: TRBV9; cdr3_length: 14; clone_size: few; d_call: .; cdr3_nt: TGTGCCAGCCATGGGGACCTTAACACCGGGGAGCTGTTTTTT; cdr3_aa: CASHGDLNTGELFF
j_call: TRBJ2-7; v_call: TRBV12-3/TRBV12-4; cdr3_length: 15; clone_size: few; d_call: .; cdr3_nt: TGTGCCAGCAGTTTGATCTGGGACGCCGCAGACGAGCAGTACTTC; cdr3_aa: CASSLIWDAADEQYF
j_call: TRBJ2-7; v_call: TRBV12-1; cdr3_length: 14; clone_size: .; d_call: .; cdr3_nt: TGTGCCAGCAGCCGTCCCGGGACAGGGAATGAGCAGTACTTC; cdr3_aa: CASSRPGTGNEQYF
j_call: TRBJ1-1; v_call: TRBV12-3/TRBV12-4; cdr3_length: 14; clone_size: few; d_call: .; cdr3_nt: TGTGCCAGCAGTCCAGGGAGCTCGAACACTGAAGCTTTCTTT; cdr3_aa: CASSPGSSNTEAFF
j_call: TRBJ2-1; v_call: TRBV7-3; cdr3_length: 17; clone_size: .; d_call: TRBD2; cdr3_nt: TGTGCCAGCAGCCCAACACTACTAGCGGGAGGGTACAATGAGCAGTTCTTC; cdr3_aa: CASSPTLLAGGYNEQFF
j_call: TRBJ1-1; v_call: TRBV5-1; cdr3_length: 17; clone_size: .; d_call: .; cdr3_nt: TGCGCCAGCAGCTTTGACAGAGTAGTGTTCCCTTACACTGAAGCTTTCTTT; cdr3_aa: CASSFDRVVFPYTEAFF
j_call: TRBJ2-7; v_call: TRBV20-1; cdr3_length: 14; clone_size: .; d_call: TRBD2; cdr3_nt: TGCAGTGCTAGGATGTGGCGGGAGGGACGGGAGCAGTACTTC; cdr3_aa: CSARMWREGREQYF
j_call: TRBJ2-2; v_call: TRBV5-1; cdr3_length: 19; clone_size: many; d_call: .; cdr3_nt: TGCGCCAGCAGCTGGCCCGGGGCCCCAAGATATCAAAGCACCGGGGAGCTGTTTTTT; cdr3_aa: CASSWPGAPRYQSTGELFF
j_call: TRBJ2-3; v_call: TRBV2; cdr3_length: 16; clone_size: .; d_call: .; cdr3_nt: TGTGCCAGCAAACGGTTGAAGGACGCAGGGACAGATACGCAGTATTTT; cdr3_aa: CASKRLKDAGTDTQYF
j_call: TRBJ1-5; v_call: TRBV24-1; cdr3_length: 17; clone_size: .; d_call: .; cdr3_nt: TGTGCCACCAGTGATCGTACAGGAGAGGGGCTTAATCAGCCCCAGCATTTT; cdr3_aa: CATSDRTGEGLNQPQHF
j_call: TRBJ1-3; v_call: TRBV2; cdr3_length: 15; clone_size: .; d_call: TRBD1; cdr3_nt: TGTGCCAGCAATCTCTTACAGGGGAAGGGAAACACCATATATTTT; cdr3_aa: CASNLLQGKGNTIYF
j_call: TRBJ2-3; v_call: TRBV2; cdr3_length: 14; clone_size: few; d_call: TRBD2; cdr3_nt: TGTGCCAGGGAGGGAGCGGGAGATTGGGATACGCAGTATTTT; cdr3_aa: CAREGAGDWDTQYF
j_call: TRBJ2-1; v_call: TRBV29-1; cdr3_length: 11; clone_size: .; d_call: TRBD2; cdr3_nt: TGCAGCGTTGTGACTAGCGGGAGTATGTTCTTC; cdr3_aa: CSVVTSGSMFF
j_call: TRBJ2-3; v_call: TRBV9; cdr3_length: 16; clone_size: .; d_call: .; cdr3_nt: TGTGCCAGCAGCGTAACAACGACTAGGTACACAGATACGCAGTATTTT; cdr3_aa: CASSVTTTRYTDTQYF
j_call: TRBJ1-2; v_call: TRBV29-1; cdr3_length: 10; clone_size: few; d_call: .; cdr3_nt: TGCAGCGTTGTTGTTGGTGGCTACACCTTC; cdr3_aa: CSVVVGGYTF
j_call: TRBJ2-1; v_call: TRBV4-1; cdr3_length: 13; clone_size: .; d_call: .; cdr3_nt: TGCGCCAGCAGCCAAGAGAACCGCAATGAGCAGTTCTTC; cdr3_aa: CASSQENRNEQFF
j_call: TRBJ1-5; v_call: TRBV24-1; cdr3_length: 17; clone_size: .; d_call: .; cdr3_nt: TGTGCCACCGTTCCGGGGCAGACCAATGGCAGCAATCAGCCCCAGCATTTT; cdr3_aa: CATVPGQTNGSNQPQHF
j_call: TRBJ2-3; v_call: TRBV24-1; cdr3_length: 14; clone_size: few; d_call: .; cdr3_nt: TGTGCCACCAGTGATTTAGGCCTTGGATATACGCAGTATTTT; cdr3_aa: CATSDLGLGYTQYF
j_call: TRBJ2-7; v_call: TRBV7-9; cdr3_length: 16; clone_size: .; d_call: TRBD2; cdr3_nt: TGTGCCAGCAGCTTAGTGGTTCTTGCGGGAGGTACCGAGCAGTACTTC; cdr3_aa: CASSLVVLAGGTEQYF
j_call: TRBJ1-2; v_call: TRBV27; cdr3_length: 16; clone_size: .; d_call: .; cdr3_nt: TGTGCCAGCAGTTATTTTGCAGCGGATGCTAACTATGGCTACACCTTC; cdr3_aa: CASSYFAADANYGYTF
j_call: TRBJ2-3; v_call: TRBV29-1; cdr3_length: 15; clone_size: few; d_call: .; cdr3_nt: TGCAGCGTTGACTCTCCAGATGAGAACACAGATACGCAGTATTTT; cdr3_aa: CSVDSPDENTDTQYF